This TCR beta chain was identified during a study of blood T cell dynamics during melanoma immunotherapy. Germline values: CDR1 LNHDA, CDR2 SQIVND (reference sequence). This CDR3 is 15 amino acids long. The V end lost 5 bases, the J end lost 0 bases, and 10 bases lay between the germline ends. The time point is: pre-treatment baseline. Patients with prior systemic cancer treatment, concomitant immunosuppressants, or other active malignancies were excluded. Sequencing was performed with immunoSEQ multiplex PCR; in TCRdb, only in-frame clones are kept and a portion is missing. The sample lists 20,000 to 30,000 clones; roughly nine tenths were seen once.

Source: blood, taken from a patient treated with checkpoint blockade. J is TRBJ1-4 and V is TRBV19; D might be TRBD1 (5 bases). The clonotype originates from a human donor with melanoma. CDR3 loop: CASSLGGATNEKLFF. The CDR3 coding sequence is TGTGCCAGTAGTTTGGGGGGTGCAACTAATGAAAAACTGTTTTTT.